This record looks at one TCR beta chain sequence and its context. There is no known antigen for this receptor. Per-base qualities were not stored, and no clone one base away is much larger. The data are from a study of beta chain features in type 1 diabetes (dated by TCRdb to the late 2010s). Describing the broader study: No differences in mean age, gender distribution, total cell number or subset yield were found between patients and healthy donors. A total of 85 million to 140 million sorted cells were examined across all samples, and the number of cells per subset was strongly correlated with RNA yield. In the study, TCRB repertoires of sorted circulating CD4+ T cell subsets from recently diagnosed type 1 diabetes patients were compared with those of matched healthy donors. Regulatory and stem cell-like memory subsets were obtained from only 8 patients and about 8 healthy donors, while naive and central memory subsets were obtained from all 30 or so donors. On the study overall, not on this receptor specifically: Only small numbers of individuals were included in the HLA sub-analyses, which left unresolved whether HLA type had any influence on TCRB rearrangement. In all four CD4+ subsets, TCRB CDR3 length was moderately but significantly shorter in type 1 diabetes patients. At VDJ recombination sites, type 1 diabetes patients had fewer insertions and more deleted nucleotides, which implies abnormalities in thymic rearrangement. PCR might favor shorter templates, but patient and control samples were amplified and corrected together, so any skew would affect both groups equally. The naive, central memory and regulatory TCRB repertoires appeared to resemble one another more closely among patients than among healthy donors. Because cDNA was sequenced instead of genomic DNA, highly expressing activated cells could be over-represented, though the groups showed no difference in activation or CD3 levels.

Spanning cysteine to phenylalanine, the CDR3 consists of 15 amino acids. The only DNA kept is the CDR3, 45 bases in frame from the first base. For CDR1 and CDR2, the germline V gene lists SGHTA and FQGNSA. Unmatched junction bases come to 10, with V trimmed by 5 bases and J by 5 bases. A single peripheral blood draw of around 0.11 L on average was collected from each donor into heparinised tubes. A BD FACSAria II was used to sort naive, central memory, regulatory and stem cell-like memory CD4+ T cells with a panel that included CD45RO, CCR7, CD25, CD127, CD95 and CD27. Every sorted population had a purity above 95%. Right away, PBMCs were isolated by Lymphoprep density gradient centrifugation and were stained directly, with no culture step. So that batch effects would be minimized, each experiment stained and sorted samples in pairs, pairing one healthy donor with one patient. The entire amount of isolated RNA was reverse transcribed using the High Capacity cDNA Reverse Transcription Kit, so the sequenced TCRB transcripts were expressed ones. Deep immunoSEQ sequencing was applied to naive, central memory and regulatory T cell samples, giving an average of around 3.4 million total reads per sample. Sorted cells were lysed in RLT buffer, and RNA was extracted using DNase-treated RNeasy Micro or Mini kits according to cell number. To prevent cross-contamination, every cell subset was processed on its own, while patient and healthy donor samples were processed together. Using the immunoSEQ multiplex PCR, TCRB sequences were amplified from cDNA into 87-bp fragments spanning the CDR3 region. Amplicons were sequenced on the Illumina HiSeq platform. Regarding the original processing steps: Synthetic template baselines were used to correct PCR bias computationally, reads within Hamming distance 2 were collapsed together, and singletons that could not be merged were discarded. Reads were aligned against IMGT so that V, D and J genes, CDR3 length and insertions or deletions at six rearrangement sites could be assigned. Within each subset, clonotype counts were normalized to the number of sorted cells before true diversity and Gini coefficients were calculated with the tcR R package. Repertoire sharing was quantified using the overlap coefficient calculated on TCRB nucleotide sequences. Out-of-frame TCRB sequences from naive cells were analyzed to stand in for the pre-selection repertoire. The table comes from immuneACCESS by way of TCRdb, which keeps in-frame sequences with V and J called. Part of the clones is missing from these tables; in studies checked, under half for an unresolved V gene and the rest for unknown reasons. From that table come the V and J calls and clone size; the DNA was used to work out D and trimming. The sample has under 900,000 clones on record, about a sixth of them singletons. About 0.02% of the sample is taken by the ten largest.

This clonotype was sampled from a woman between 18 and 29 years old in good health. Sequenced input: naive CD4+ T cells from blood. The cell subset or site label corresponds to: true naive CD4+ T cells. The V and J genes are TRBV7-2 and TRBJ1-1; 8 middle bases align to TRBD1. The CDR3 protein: CASSPSGTGMTEAFF. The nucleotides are TGTGCCAGCAGCCCCAGCGGGACAGGAATGACTGAAGCTTTCTTT.